The 10 T cell receptor beta chains below all came from one sample that was sequenced in a study of blood T cell repertoires in COVID-19. TCRdb's table, derived via immunoSEQ multiplex PCR, lists solely in-frame clones and lacks some. This sample has 95,000 to 150,000 clones; roughly 83% occur once, and the top ten carry roughly 4%. The sample comprised peripheral blood. These receptor sequences come from an elderly woman with acute or convalescent COVID-19.

CDR3 region: CASSSTSDGSGELFF. CDR3 coding DNA: TGTGCCAGCAGCTCCACTAGCGATGGCTCCGGGGAGCTGTTTTTT. The genes are TRBV7-9 and TRBJ2-2; TRBD2 matches at 7 bases. V trimming: 4 bases; J trimming: 6 bases; junction bases outside the gene matches: 8. The CDR3 extends over 15 amino acids. Germline CDR1 SEHNR, CDR2 FQNEAQ (reference sequence).

The chain couples TRBV9 to TRBJ2-5; TRBD2 is a possible D gene (6 bases). Germline loops: CDR1 SGDLS, CDR2 YYNGEE. The CDR3 is 15 amino acids. Trimming stripped 0 bases from V and 2 bases from J, with 11 bases between. The CDR3 DNA sequence: TGTGCCAGCAGCGTAGGTGGAGGGCGTCAAGAGACCCAGTACTTC. Translating gives CASSVGGGRQETQYF.

The chain has TRBV4-3 and TRBJ1-4, with D uncertain. CDR3 length: 15 residues. The germline V gene has CDR1 LGHNA and CDR2 YSLEER. V was shortened by 1 base and J by 3 bases, with 9 bases between the two germline ends. CDR3 in amino acids: CASSQVRASNEKLFF. The CDR3 DNA reads as TGCGCCAGCAGCCAAGTTAGAGCCTCTAATGAAAAACTGTTTTTT.

The chain employs TRBV5-1 and TRBJ2-2; the match to TRBD1 covers 8 bases. The CDR3 runs 15 residues. Germline-derived CDR1 and CDR2 are SGHRS and YFSETQ. V shed 4 bases, J shed 3 bases, and the junction held 5 bases outside the gene matches. CDR3 residues: CASSLTGEHTGELFF. For the CDR3, the DNA is TGCGCCAGCAGCCTGACAGGGGAGCACACCGGGGAGCTGTTTTTT.

This clone was detected once. This rearrangement joins TRBV5-1 to TRBJ1-1; D unresolved. Trimming removed 2 bases from V and 8 bases from J, with 10 bases in between. Germline values: CDR1 SGHRS, CDR2 YFSETQ. The CDR3 sequence is 12 residues long. CDR3 coding DNA: TGCGCCAGCAGCTTCCGGGGAGCCGAAGCTTTCTTT. Its protein product is CASSFRGAEAFF.

This clone was detected once. The chain carries TRBV27 and TRBJ2-7, with 8 bases identical to TRBD2. The CDR3 spans 17 residues. Germline trimming cut 6 bases from V and 4 bases from J; bases unmatched to any gene: 17. CDR1 is MNHEY and CDR2 is SMNVEV in the germline V gene (reference sequence). For the CDR3, the DNA is TGTGCCAGCAGACAAAGGGGAACCCGGGAGGGCCGTTACGAGCAGTACTTC. Protein: CASRQRGTREGRYEQYF.

The count of this clone is one. This chain uses TRBV5-8 with TRBJ1-5, with a weak D call TRBD1 (5 bases). The V and J ends lost 0 bases and 3 bases respectively, with 13 bases between them. This CDR3 comprises 16 residues. Germline values: CDR1 SGHTS, CDR2 YDEGEE. The CDR3 DNA sequence: TGTGCCAGCAGCTTGGCGGCGGGGGGTCACAATCAGCCCCAGCATTTT. Its protein product is CASSLAAGGHNQPQHF. Variable domain in full (rest from reference TRBV5-8 and TRBJ1-5): EAGVTQSPTHLIKTRGQQATLRCSPISGHTSVYWYQQALGLGLQFLLWYDEGEERNRGNFPPRFSGRQFPNYSSELNVNALELEDSALYLCASSLAAGGHNQPQHFGDGTRLSIL.

The CDR3 bases are TGTGCCAGCAGTTTATCGGGGACAGGGGTCACTAATGAAAAACTGTTTTTT. Its translation is CASSLSGTGVTNEKLFF. The chain is built from TRBV27 and TRBJ1-4; TRBD1 aligns across 10 bases. This CDR3 contains 17 residues. The V and J ends lost 0 bases and 2 bases, in that order; junction bases with no gene match: 3. Germline V lookup: CDR1 MNHEY, CDR2 SMNVEV (reference sequence).

V is TRBV6-2 or TRBV6-3 and J is TRBJ2-3, with 11 nucleotides matching TRBD2. Germline CDR1 reads MNHEY; CDR2 reads SVGEGT. The length of the CDR3 is 18 residues. With V trimmed by 4 bases and J by 5 bases, 14 bases remained unmatched. DNA of the CDR3: TGTGCCAGCAGTTTCGGCATAATAGCGGGGGGGCTTAAAGATACGCAGTATTTT. It codes for CASSFGIIAGGLKDTQYF.

J is TRBJ2-1 and V is TRBV7-3, with TRBD2 matching over 7 bases. V lost 5 bases to trimming and J lost 7 bases; unmatched junction nucleotides: 8. Germline V lookup: CDR1 SGHTA, CDR2 FQGTGA. The CDR3 is 14 amino acids. CDR3 protein: CASSLSGTKNEQFF. The CDR3 DNA is TGTGCCAGCAGCCTCAGCGGGACGAAGAATGAGCAGTTCTTC. The variable domain in full, completed from reference TRBV7-3 and TRBJ2-1, reads GAGVSQTPSNKVTEKGKYVELRCDPISGHTALYWYRQSLGQGPEFLIYFQGTGAADDSGLPNDRFFAVRPEGSVSTLKIQRTERGDSAVYLCASSLSGTKNEQFFGPGTRLTVL.